This T cell receptor beta chain emerged from a study of T cell repertoires in cytomegalovirus infection. Study summary: Used in the study were CMV epitopes, some recently identified and HLA-C-restricted, others well-studied and HLA-B-restricted.

TCRdb recomputed calls from the reads with MiXCR, one row per CDR3 protein. The table lists some 900,000 distinct CDR3 sequences, 32% of them singletons. Of note for this clonotype: Its antigen is unknown.

The ends were cut back, 6 bases at V and 6 bases at J, with 12 bases in the middle. CDR1 MNHEY and CDR2 SVGEGT come from the germline V gene. The CDR3 consists of 12 residues. J is TRBJ2-7 and V is TRBV6-2 or TRBV6-3, with D hard to call. The sequence came from a human donor in good health (CMV status not recorded). Some clones in this sample may be carry-over from other donors' samples. Source: cultured CD8+ T cells from PBMCs, taken from culture after CMV antigen stimulation. CDR3 region: CASRAGSREQYV. Here the CDR3 DNA reads TGTGCCAGCAGAGCCGGAAGCCGCGAGCAGTACGTC.